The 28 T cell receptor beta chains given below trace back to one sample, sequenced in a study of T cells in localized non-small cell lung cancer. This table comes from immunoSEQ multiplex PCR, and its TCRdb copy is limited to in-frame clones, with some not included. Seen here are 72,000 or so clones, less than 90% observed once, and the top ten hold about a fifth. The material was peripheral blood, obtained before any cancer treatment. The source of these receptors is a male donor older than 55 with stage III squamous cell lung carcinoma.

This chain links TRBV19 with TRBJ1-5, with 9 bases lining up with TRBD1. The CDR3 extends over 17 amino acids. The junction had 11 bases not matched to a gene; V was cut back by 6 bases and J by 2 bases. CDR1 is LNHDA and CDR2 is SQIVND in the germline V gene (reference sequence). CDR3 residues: CASRKITGGWGNQPQHF. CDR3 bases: TGTGCCAGTAGGAAAATTACAGGGGGCTGGGGCAATCAGCCCCAGCATTTT.

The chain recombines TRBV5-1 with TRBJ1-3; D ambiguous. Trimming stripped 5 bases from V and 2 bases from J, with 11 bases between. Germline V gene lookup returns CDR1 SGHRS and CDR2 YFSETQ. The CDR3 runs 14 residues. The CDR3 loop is CASSGPTPGNTIYF. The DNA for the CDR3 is TGCGCCAGCAGTGGACCGACTCCTGGAAACACCATATATTTT.

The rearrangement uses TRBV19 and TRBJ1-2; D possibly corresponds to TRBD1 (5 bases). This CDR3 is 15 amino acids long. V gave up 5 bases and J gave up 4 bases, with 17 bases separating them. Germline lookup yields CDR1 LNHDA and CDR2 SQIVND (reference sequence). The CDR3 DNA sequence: TGTGCCAGTAGTCCCGGACCGCGCGGGGGCTATGGCTACACCTTC. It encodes CASSPGPRGGYGYTF.

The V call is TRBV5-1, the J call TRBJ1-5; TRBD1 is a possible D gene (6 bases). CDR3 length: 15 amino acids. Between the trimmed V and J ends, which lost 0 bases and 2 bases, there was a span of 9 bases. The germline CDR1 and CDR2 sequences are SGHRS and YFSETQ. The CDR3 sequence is CASSLDPGGNQPQHF. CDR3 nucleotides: TGCGCCAGCAGCTTGGACCCAGGGGGCAATCAGCCCCAGCATTTT. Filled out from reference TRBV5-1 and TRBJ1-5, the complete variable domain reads KAGVTQTPRYLIKTRGQQVTLSCSPISGHRSVSWYQQTPGQGLQFLFEYFSETQRNKGNFPGRFSGRQFSNSRSEMNVSTLELGDSALYLCASSLDPGGNQPQHFGDGTRLSIL.

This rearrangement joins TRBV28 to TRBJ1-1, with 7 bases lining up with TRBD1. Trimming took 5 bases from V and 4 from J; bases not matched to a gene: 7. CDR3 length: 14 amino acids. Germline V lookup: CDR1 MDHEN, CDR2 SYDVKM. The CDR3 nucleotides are TGTGCCAGCAGTCGACCCGGACAGGCCACTGAAGCTTTCTTT. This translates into CASSRPGQATEAFF. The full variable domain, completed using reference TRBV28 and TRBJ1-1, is DVKVTQSSRYLVKRTGEKVFLECVQDMDHENMFWYRQDPGLGLRLIYFSYDVKMKEKGDIPEGYSVSREKKERFSLILESASTNQTSMYLCASSRPGQATEAFFGQGTRLTVV.

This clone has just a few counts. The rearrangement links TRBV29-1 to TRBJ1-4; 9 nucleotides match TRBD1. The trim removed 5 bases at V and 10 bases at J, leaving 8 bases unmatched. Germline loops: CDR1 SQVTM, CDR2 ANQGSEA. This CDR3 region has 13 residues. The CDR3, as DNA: TGCAGCGTTTCGACAGGGGGGGATGCAAAACTGTTTTTT. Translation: CSVSTGGDAKLFF.

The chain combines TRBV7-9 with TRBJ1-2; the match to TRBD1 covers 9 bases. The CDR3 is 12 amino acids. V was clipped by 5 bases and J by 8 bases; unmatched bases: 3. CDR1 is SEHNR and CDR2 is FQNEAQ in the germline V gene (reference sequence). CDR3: CASSLGQGGYTF. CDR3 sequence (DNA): TGTGCCAGCAGCCTTGGACAGGGGGGCTACACCTTC.

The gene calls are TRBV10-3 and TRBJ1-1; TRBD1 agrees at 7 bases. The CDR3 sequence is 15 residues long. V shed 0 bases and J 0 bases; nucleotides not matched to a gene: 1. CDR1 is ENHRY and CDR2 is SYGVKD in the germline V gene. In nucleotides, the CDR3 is TGTGCCATCAGTGAGTCCGGACAGGTGAACACTGAAGCTTTCTTT. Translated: CAISESGQVNTEAFF.

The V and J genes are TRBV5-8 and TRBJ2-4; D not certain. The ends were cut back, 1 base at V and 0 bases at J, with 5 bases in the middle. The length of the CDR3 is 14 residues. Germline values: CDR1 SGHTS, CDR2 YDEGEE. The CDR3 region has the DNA TGTGCCAGCAGCTTGCTGGTAGCCAAAAACATTCAGTACTTC. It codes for CASSLLVAKNIQYF.

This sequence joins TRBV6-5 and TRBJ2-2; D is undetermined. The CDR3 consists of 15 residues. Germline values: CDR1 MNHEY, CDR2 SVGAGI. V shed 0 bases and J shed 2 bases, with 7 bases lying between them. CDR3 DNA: TGTGCCAGCAGTTACTCGAACAGTAACACCGGGGAGCTGTTTTTT. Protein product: CASSYSNSNTGELFF.

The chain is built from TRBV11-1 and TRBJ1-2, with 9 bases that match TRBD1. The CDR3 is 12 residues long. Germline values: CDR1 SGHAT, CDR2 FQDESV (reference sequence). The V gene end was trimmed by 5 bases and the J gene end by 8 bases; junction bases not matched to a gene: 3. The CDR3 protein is CASSPDRGGYTF. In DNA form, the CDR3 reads TGTGCCAGCAGCCCGGACAGGGGAGGCTACACCTTC.

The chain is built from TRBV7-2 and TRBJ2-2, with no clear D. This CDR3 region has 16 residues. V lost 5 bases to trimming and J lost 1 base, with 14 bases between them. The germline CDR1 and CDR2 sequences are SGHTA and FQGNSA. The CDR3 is CASSPPLWGNTGELFF. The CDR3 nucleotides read TGTGCCAGCAGCCCCCCCCTTTGGGGGAACACCGGGGAGCTGTTTTTT.

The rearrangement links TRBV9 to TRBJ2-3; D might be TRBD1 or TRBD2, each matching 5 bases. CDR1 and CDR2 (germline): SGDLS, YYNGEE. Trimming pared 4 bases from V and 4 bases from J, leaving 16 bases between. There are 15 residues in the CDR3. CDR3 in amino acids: CASSNRRRGADTQYF. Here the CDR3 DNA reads TGTGCCAGCAGCAACCGACGGAGAGGGGCAGATACGCAGTATTTT.

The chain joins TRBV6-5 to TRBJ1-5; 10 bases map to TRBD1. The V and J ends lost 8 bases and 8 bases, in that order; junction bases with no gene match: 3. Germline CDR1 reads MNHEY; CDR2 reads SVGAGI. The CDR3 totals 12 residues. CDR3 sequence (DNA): TGTGCCAGCGGGACAGGGGCCAAGCCCCAGCATTTT. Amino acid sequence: CASGTGAKPQHF.

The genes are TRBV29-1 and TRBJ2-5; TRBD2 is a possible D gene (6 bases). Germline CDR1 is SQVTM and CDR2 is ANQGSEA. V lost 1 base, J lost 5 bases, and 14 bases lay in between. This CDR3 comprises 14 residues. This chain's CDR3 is CSVEVAGTRETQYF. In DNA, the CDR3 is TGCAGCGTTGAAGTTGCCGGGACTCGGGAGACCCAGTACTTC.

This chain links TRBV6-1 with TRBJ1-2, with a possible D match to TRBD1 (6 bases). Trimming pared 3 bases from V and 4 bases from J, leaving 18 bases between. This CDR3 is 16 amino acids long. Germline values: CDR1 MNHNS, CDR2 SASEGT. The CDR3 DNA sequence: TGTGCCAGCAGTGAGAGCTCGGGGGGCGCTGGCTATGGCTACACCTTC. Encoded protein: CASSESSGGAGYGYTF.

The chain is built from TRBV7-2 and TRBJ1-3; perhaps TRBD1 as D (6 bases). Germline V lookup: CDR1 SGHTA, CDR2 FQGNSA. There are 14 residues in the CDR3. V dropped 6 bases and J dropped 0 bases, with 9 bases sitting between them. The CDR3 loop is CASRTTGSGNTIYF. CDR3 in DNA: TGTGCCAGCAGGACGACAGGCTCTGGAAACACCATATATTTT.

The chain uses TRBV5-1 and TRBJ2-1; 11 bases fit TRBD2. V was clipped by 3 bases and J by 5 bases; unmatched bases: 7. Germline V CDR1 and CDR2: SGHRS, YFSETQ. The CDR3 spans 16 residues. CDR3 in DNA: TGCGCCAGCAGCTCTTGGCTAGCGGGGGGTAACAATGAGCAGTTCTTC. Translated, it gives CASSSWLAGGNNEQFF.

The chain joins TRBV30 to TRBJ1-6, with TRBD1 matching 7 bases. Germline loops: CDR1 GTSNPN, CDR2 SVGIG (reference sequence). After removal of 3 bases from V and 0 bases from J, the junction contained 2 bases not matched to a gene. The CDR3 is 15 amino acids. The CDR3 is CAWRGQSSYNSPLHF. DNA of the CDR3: TGTGCCTGGAGGGGACAGAGCTCCTATAATTCACCCCTCCACTTT.

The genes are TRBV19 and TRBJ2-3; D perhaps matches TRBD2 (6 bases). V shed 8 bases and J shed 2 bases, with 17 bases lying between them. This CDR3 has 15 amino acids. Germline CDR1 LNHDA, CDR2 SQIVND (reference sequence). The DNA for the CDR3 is TGTGCCAGTCGGGGGAGCAGTCGGATCACAGATACGCAGTATTTT. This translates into CASRGSSRITDTQYF.

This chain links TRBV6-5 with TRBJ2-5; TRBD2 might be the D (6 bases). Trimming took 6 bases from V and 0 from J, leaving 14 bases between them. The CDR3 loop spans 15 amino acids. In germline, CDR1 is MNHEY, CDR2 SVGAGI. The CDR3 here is CASRPPGLYQETQYF. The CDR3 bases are TGTGCCAGCAGGCCTCCGGGACTTTACCAAGAGACCCAGTACTTC.

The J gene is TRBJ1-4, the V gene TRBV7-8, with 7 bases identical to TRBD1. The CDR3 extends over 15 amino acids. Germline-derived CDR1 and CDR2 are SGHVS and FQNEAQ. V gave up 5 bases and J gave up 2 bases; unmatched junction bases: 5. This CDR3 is CASSTQGRTNEKLFF. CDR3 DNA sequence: TGTGCCAGCAGCACACAGGGGAGGACTAATGAAAAACTGTTTTTT.

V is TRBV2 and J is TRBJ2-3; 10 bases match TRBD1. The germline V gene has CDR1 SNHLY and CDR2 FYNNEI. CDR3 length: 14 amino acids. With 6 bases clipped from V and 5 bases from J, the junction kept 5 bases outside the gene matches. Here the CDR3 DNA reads TGTGCCAGCAGACCGACAGGGGGCTTAGATACGCAGTATTTT. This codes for CASRPTGGLDTQYF. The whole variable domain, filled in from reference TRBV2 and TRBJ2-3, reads EPEVTQTPSHQVTQMGQEVILRCVPISNHLYFYWYRQILGQKVEFLVSFYNNEISEKSEIFDDQFSVERPDGSNFTLKIRSTKLEDSAMYFCASRPTGGLDTQYFGPGTRLTVL.

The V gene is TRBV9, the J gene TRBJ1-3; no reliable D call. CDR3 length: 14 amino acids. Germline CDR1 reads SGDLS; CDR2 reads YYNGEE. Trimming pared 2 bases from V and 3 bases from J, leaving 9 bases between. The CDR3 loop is CASSVGLFGNTIYF. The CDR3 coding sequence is TGTGCCAGCAGCGTCGGCCTTTTTGGAAACACCATATATTTT.

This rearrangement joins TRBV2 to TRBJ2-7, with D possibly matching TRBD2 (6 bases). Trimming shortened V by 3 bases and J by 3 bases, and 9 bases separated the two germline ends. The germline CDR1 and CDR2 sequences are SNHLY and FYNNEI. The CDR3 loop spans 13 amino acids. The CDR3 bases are TGTGCCAGCAGTGAGGGACTCCTCTACGAGCAGTACTTC. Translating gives CASSEGLLYEQYF.

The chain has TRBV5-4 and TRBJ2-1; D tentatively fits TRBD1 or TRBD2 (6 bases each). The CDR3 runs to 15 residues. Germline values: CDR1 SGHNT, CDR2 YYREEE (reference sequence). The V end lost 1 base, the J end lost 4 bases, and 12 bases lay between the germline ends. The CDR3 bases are TGTGCCAGCAGCTTGTTCGGGGGCTCGTACAATGAGCAGTTCTTC. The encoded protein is CASSLFGGSYNEQFF.

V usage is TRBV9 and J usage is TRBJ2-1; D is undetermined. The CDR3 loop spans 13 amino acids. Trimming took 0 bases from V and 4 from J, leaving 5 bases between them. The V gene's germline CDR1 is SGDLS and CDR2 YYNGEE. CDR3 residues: CASSVEGYNEQFF. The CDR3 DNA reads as TGTGCCAGCAGCGTAGAAGGGTACAATGAGCAGTTCTTC. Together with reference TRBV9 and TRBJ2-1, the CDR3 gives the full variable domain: DSGVTQTPKHLITATGQRVTLRCSPRSGDLSVYWYQQSLDQGLQFLIQYYNGEERAKGNILERFSAQQFPDLHSELNLSSLELGDSALYFCASSVEGYNEQFFGPGTRLTVL.

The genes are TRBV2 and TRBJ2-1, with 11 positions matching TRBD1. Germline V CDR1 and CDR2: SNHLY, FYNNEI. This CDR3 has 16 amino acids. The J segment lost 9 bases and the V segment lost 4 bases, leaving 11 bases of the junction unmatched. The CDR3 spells CASSGERTGGLIEQFF. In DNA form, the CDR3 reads TGTGCCAGCAGTGGGGAGCGGACAGGGGGCCTCATTGAGCAGTTCTTC.